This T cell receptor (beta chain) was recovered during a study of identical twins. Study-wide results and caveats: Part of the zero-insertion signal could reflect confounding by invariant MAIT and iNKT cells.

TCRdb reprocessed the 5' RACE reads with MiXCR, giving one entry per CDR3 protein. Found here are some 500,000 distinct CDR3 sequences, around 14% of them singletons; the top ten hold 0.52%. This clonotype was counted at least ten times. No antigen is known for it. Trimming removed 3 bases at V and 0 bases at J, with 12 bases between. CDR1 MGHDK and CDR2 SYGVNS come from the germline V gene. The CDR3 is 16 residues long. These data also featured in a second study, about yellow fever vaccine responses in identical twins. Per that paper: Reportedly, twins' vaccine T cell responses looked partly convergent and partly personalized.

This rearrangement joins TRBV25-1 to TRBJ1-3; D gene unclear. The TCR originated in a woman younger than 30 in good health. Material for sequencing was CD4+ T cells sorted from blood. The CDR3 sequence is CASSEVDRISGNTIYF. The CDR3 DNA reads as TGTGCCAGCAGTGAGGTTGACCGCATCTCTGGAAACACCATATATTTT.